This T cell receptor beta chain originates from a study of blood T cells in healthy people across ages (dated by TCRdb to 2015 to 2017). For the study in its entirety: In model experiments, roughly one uniquely barcoded TCR beta cDNA molecule per two T cells was captured by template switching. Using deep sequencing normalized with unique cDNA molecular identifiers, the study measured how TCR beta repertoire diversity changes with age. The donors were split into four age groups: young (average around 15 years), middle-aged (around 37), aged (around 67) and long-lived (approximately 80). Donors of different ages were randomly distributed across sequencing lanes to avoid experimental bias. For two donors (one aged 18 to 29 and one aged 80 or older), the study analyzed two additional independent replicas of 1 million unique cDNA reads from the same blood draw. Paper-wide results and their limitations: Observed TCR beta diversity per million T cells fell roughly linearly with age, and a significant reduction was already apparent by age about 36. Conclusive comparison of naive and antigen-experienced compartments was prevented by the profiling of bulk unsorted PBMCs. Estimates of total diversity based on one million sequenced T cells were regarded as lower bounds and as underestimates. The long-lived group showed more naive CD4+ T cells, fewer expanded clones and increased TCR diversity than the aged group, suggesting age selection. The CMV infection status of donors was not known, potentially confounding age-related changes in expanded clonotypes. There was a strong correlation between observed TCR beta diversity and the percentage of naive T cells measured by flow cytometry.

From the germline V gene (reference sequence), CDR1 is MNHEY and CDR2 is SMNVEV. CDR3 length: 15 amino acids, cysteine to phenylalanine. Only the CDR3 DNA is retained, 45 bases long and in frame from the first base. At the junction V is shortened by 1 base and J by 2 bases, with 10 bases in between. Library generation was performed with 5' RACE. Sequenced on an Illumina HiSeq 2500. A second roughly 6 to 11 cycle PCR used a sample-barcoded 5' primer and a J-beta primer mix. A unique molecular identifier was introduced onto each TCR beta cDNA molecule by a template-switch 5' adaptor carrying 12 random nucleotides. Each sample yielded at least 3 million CDR3-containing paired-end reads. All of the RNA was converted into first-strand cDNA using the Mint cDNA synthesis kit, with a TRBC-specific oligonucleotide serving as the primer. Following uracil-DNA glycosylase treatment, all cDNA underwent a first 18-cycle PCR with the universal primers M1SS and BC2_uni_R. Regarding the original processing steps: Normalization of each sample was performed by random selection of 1 million high-quality reads, each carrying a distinct molecular identifier. Instead of being binned into consensus sequences, reads that shared molecular identifiers were thrown out. MiTCR, with a Q25 quality threshold and the strictest error-elimination algorithm, was used for CDR3 identification, clonotype clustering and error correction. A nonparametric unseen species model with Euler transformation was used to estimate lower-bound total TCR beta diversity. TCRdb itself trimmed the public reads at Q25 with fastp, ran MiXCR and retained productive beta chains. Rows merge per CDR3 protein into single entries with the most common DNA and genes. TCRdb, not the original authors, processed these V and J calls. The sample profile shows over 950,000 distinct CDR3 sequences; roughly 50% of them were found once. Roughly 23% of the sample rests with the top ten.

With regard to this clonotype: Its cognate antigen has yet to be identified. The input lacks base qualities; no much larger clone sits a single base away.

The roughly 42 donors, aged 6 to 90 years, were systemically healthy Caucasian individuals from Russia. Approximately 9.3 milliliters of peripheral blood were collected from each donor into EDTA-treated Vacutainer tubes. PBMCs were isolated by Ficoll-Paque density-gradient centrifugation, with at least 7 million obtained per sample. Total RNA, at least 6 micrograms per sample, was extracted from PBMCs with Trizol reagent. The percentages of naive CD45RAhigh/CD27high T cells were determined by flow cytometry on a PBMC aliquot from every donor. The sequence was collected from a woman aged 60-75 years in good health. The sample was blood. This receptor chain uses TRBV27 and TRBJ2-3, with no confident D gene call. For the CDR3, the sequence is CASSLYGSYTDTQYF. The nucleotide sequence is given as TGTGCCAGCAGTTTATACGGATCTTACACAGATACGCAGTATTTT.